A single T cell receptor (beta chain) is shown here with its context. This entry belongs to a study of blood T cell repertoires in COVID-19. Overall study: Acute and convalescent COVID-19 samples came from the United States, Italy and Spain.

Method: immunoSEQ multiplex PCR; TCRdb's copy keeps in-frame clones and lacks some. The sample contains about 160,000 clones, almost 85% of which appear only once. This CDR3 has 17 residues. The V and J ends lost 8 bases and 1 base, in that order; junction bases with no gene match: 9. The germline CDR1 and CDR2 sequences are KGHSH and LQKENI. The V gene is TRBV18, the J gene TRBJ2-6; 9 bases fit TRBD1. Sequencing used peripheral blood. The TCR comes from a woman aged 80 or over with acute or convalescent COVID-19. CDR3 in amino acids: CASRPGQGGSGANVLTF. In DNA form, the CDR3 reads TGTGCCAGCAGACCGGGACAGGGAGGGTCTGGGGCCAACGTCCTGACTTTC.